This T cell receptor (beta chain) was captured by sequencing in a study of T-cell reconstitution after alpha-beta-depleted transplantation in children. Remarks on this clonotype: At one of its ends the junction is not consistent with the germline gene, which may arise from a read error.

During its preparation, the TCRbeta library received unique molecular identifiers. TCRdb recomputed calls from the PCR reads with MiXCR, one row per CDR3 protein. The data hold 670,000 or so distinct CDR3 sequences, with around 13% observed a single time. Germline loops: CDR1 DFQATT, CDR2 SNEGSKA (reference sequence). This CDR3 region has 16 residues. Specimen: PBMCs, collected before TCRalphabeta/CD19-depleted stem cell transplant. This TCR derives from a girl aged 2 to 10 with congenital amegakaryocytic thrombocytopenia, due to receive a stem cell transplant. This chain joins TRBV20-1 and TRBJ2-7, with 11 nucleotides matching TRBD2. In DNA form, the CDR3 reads TGCTGTGCCCTAACGACTAGCGGGACCTCGGCCTACGAGCAGTACTTC. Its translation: CCALTTSGTSAYEQYF.